This T cell receptor (beta chain) was captured by sequencing in a study of breast tumors, draining lymph nodes, adjacent tissues. Breast cancer patients provided tissue from their axillary draining lymph nodes. Germline V CDR1 and CDR2: KGHSH, LQKENI. The CDR3 consists of 15 residues. V gave up 5 bases and J gave up 10 bases; unmatched junction bases: 7. Findings of the study overall: Data only fit, rather than demonstrated, lymph node origin of most tumor T cells. Tumors had less TCR diversity than lymph nodes, more than nontumor tissue. Luminal-like breast cancer showed significantly higher tumor–nontumor repertoire similarity than basal-like. The data were judged consistent with most tumor T cells coming from lymph node and expanding in tumor.

TCRdb called the multiplex PCR reads again in MiXCR, with one record for every CDR3 protein. Of fewer than 250,000 distinct CDR3 sequences in the sample, about 32% are singletons; the top ten hold just over 1.4%. This clonotype is a singleton in its sample. What it binds is unknown. A clone one base away is much larger, so this may be a read error. The chain joins TRBV18 to TRBJ2-1; 14 nucleotides align to TRBD2. What was sequenced was axillary lymph node tissue. This TCR came from a female donor with breast cancer. Some clones in this sample may be carry-over from other donors' samples. The CDR3 DNA follows: TGTGCCAGCTCAGACAGGACTAGCGGGGGGACGGAGCAGTTCTTC. This sequence encodes CASSDRTSGGTEQFF.